This T cell receptor beta chain stems from a study of cytomegalovirus exposure and HLA in healthy donors. Comments on this clone: The antigen is undetermined.

PCR was performed using 60 Vbeta and 13 Jbeta primers. The assay was immunoSEQ multiplex PCR, and TCRdb's table has in-frame clones only and misses some. The sample yields about 99,000 clones, roughly 85% seen once. The CDR3 is made up of 14 amino acids. The V segment lost 6 bases and the J segment 2 bases; nucleotides outside the gene matches: 1. Germline V gives CDR1 LNHDA, CDR2 SQIVND (reference sequence). General study results and limits: Most of the CMV-associated TCR beta chains (in a later analysis) appeared to be HLA-restricted. Published work reported that the classifier diagnosed cytomegalovirus status with high specificity and sensitivity.

Sequenced sample: PBMCs. The clonotype originates from a man between 60 and 70 years old in good health and CMV-seropositive. V usage is TRBV19 and J usage is TRBJ2-6; 7 bases fit TRBD1. The CDR3: CASRGQAGANVLTF. The DNA for the CDR3 is TGTGCCAGTAGAGGACAGGCTGGGGCCAACGTCCTGACTTTC.